The rows below give T cell receptor beta chains drawn from one sample of a study of CD8+ T cells in alopecia areata. TCRdb keeps only in-frame clones here, not all; method: immunoSEQ multiplex PCR. This table holds 120,000 or so clones, roughly 50% found once. The sequencing sample was made of NKG2D-low CD8+ T cells sorted from blood. These receptors originate from a human donor with alopecia areata. Both conserved end residues are part of each CDR3.

TRBV6-6	TRBJ2-7	13	CASSTRLRYEQYF
TRBV29-1	TRBJ2-2	14	CSAGLAGEDGELFF
TRBV27	TRBJ2-1	13	CASSPRAYNEQFF
TRBV6-1	TRBJ2-7	14	CASSEGDSSYEQYF
TRBV30	TRBJ2-5	12	CAWDRGLETQYF
TRBV29-1	TRBJ1-2	11	CSATGNYGYTF
TRBV28	TRBJ2-1	12	CASSFPGVEQFF
TRBV28	TRBJ2-1	14	CATHRDSRNNEQFF
TRBV30	TRBJ2-1	16	CAWADESGSSYNEQFF
TRBV28	TRBJ2-5	15	CASSFGLAGQETQYF
TRBV29-1	TRBJ2-7	13	CSVEEGDSYEQYF
TRBV6-5	TRBJ1-1	14	CASSYSGGASEAFF
TRBV29-1	TRBJ1-1	14	CSVEDHQLNTEAFF
TRBV27	TRBJ2-1	15	CASKTSFNSYNEQFF
TRBV28	TRBJ2-5	17	CASNPGSWSEQGETQYF
TRBV4-1	TRBJ2-5	17	CASSRGLAASLQETQYF
TRBV29-1	TRBJ2-3	13	CSASGGRTDTQYF
TRBV29-1	TRBJ2-7	14	CSVVIGTSAYEQYF
TRBV5-6	TRBJ2-1	12	CASSSLVVEQFF
TRBV29-1	TRBJ2-3	12	CSVEDMGDTQYF
TRBV29-1	TRBJ1-2	12	CSVEQGWEGYTF
TRBV28	TRBJ2-1	11	CASSLFAEQFF
TRBV2	TRBJ2-7	11	CASQGGVEQYF
TRBV5-4	TRBJ2-7	14	CASSLFGGAYEQYF
TRBV19	TRBJ1-1	16	CASSYGYGAFGSEAFF
TRBV20-1	TRBJ2-1	11	CSASHSSGEFF
TRBV19	TRBJ1-1	13	CASSMIEGTEAFF
TRBV7-9	TRBJ2-7	15	CASSLGGGAPYEQYF
TRBV6-5	TRBJ1-3	13	CASSYKGGNTIYF
TRBV5-1	TRBJ2-2	16	CASSLVQGGVSGELFF
TRBV7-8	TRBJ1-1	13	CASSLGGVREAFF